This TCR beta chain was observed in a study of shared clonotypes between healthy human individuals. Turning to the study itself: For every donor, three CD4 naive, three CD4 memory, two CD8 naive and one CD8 memory plates were used. Study outcomes and limitations: The sharing of around 5% of naive CD4 clonotypes was seen across several donors.

CDR3 length: 15 amino acids. V shed 2 bases and J shed 0 bases, with 8 bases lying between them. Germline CDR1 MNHEY, CDR2 SMNVEV (reference sequence). Naive-designated CD8 cells lacked CD45RO, were positively enriched for CCR7, and omitted terminally differentiated effector memory CD45RA+ cells. The data were produced by immunoSEQ multiplex PCR, yet TCRdb's version contains in-frame clones alone and is incomplete. This table has some 580,000 clones, roughly 98% appearing once. In the case of this clone: Antigen: not known.

What was sequenced was naive CD8+ T cells sorted from blood. The source of this sequence is a man aged 30-40 years in good health. The chain couples TRBV27 to TRBJ2-1; no clear D. The CDR3 loop reads CASSLMTGSYNEQFF. The CDR3 DNA reads as TGTGCCAGCAGTTTAATGACTGGCTCCTACAATGAGCAGTTCTTC.